Below are 16 T cell receptor beta chains sequenced from a single sample in a study of blood T cell repertoires in COVID-19. Libraries were prepared by immunoSEQ multiplex PCR; TCRdb keeps only in-frame clonotypes and omits some of them. The top ten hold about 3.4% of the sample, which has about 160,000 clones, 80% seen once. The sequenced material came from PBMCs or T cells enriched from blood (not recorded which). The origin of the receptors is a woman aged 55-70 years who had recovered from COVID-19.

The chain uses TRBV4-2 and TRBJ1-4, with a possible D match to TRBD1 (5 bases). Germline values: CDR1 LGHNA, CDR2 YNFKEQ. The CDR3 runs to 14 residues. Trimming pared 1 base from V and 8 bases from J, leaving 11 bases between. The CDR3 loop reads CASSQGLQGEKLFF. In nucleotides, the CDR3 is TGTGCCAGCAGCCAAGGACTTCAGGGAGAAAAACTGTTTTTT.

V gene TRBV5-5 combines with J gene TRBJ2-5, with a tentative D call TRBD1 (5 bases). The V end was cut by 0 bases, the J end by 7 bases, with 10 bases between. CDR3 length equals 13 residues. The germline V gene has CDR1 SGHKS and CDR2 YYEKEE (reference sequence). As DNA, the CDR3 is TGTGCCAGCAGCTTGGAGTGGGGCTCGACCCAGTACTTC. Protein sequence: CASSLEWGSTQYF. Combining the CDR3 with reference TRBV5-5 and TRBJ2-5 gives the whole variable domain DAGVTQSPTHLIKTRGQQVTLRCSPISGHKSVSWYQQVLGQGPQFIFQYYEKEERGRGNFPDRFSARQFPNYSSELNVNALLLGDSALYLCASSLEWGSTQYFGPGTRLLVL.

The chain combines TRBV14 with TRBJ2-2; 9 bases map to TRBD1. The V gene's germline CDR1 is SGHDN and CDR2 FVKESK. The CDR3 sequence is 16 residues long. V shed 1 base, J shed 6 bases, and the junction held 6 bases outside the gene matches. CDR3 nucleotides: TGTGCCAGCAGCCAAGTATATGGGACAGGGTCCGGGGAGCTGTTTTTT. Protein product: CASSQVYGTGSGELFF.

The chain uses TRBV5-1 and TRBJ2-2; D remains ambiguous. Trimming pared 5 bases from V and 3 bases from J, leaving 8 bases between. The CDR3 sequence is 13 residues long. Germline V CDR1 and CDR2: SGHRS, YFSETQ. Here the CDR3 DNA reads TGCGCCAGCAGGAGCGTTGACACCGGGGAGCTGTTTTTT. This translates into CASRSVDTGELFF.

The chain combines TRBV5-6 with TRBJ1-2; TRBD1 might be the D (5 bases). Trimming stripped 4 bases from V and 4 bases from J, with 20 bases between. Germline values: CDR1 SGHDT, CDR2 YYEEEE. The CDR3 has 16 residues. This CDR3 is CASSDAGRTNIYGYTF. The CDR3 DNA reads as TGTGCCAGCAGCGACGCGGGACGGACAAACATCTATGGCTACACCTTC.

The chain has TRBV5-4 and TRBJ1-6; D is undetermined. The CDR3 extends over 14 amino acids. Trimming removed 4 bases from V and 7 bases from J, with 12 bases in between. Germline V gene lookup returns CDR1 SGHNT and CDR2 YYREEE (reference sequence). This chain's CDR3 is CASSSGRENSPLHF. Written as DNA, the CDR3 is TGTGCCAGCAGCAGCGGACGGGAGAATTCACCCCTCCACTTT.

The chain employs TRBV24-1 and TRBJ2-1; no clear D gene. V dropped 10 bases and J dropped 2 bases, with 5 bases sitting between them. The CDR3 length is 11 residues. The germline V gene encodes CDR1 KGHDR and CDR2 SFDVKD. CDR3 protein: CATAAYNEQFF. CDR3 coding DNA: TGTGCCACTGCAGCCTACAATGAGCAGTTCTTC.

The V and J genes are TRBV5-8 and TRBJ2-7; D is possibly TRBD1 (5 bases). The CDR3 is 12 amino acids. With 4 bases removed from V and 3 bases from J, the gap between germline ends came to 8 bases. Germline assignment: CDR1 SGHTS and CDR2 YDEGEE. The CDR3 here is CASSIGDYEQYF. As DNA, the CDR3 is TGTGCCAGCAGCATAGGGGACTACGAGCAGTACTTC.

The J gene is TRBJ1-1, the V gene TRBV19, with 9 bases matching TRBD1. CDR1 is LNHDA, CDR2 SQIVND, per germline (reference sequence). CDR3 size: 11 residues. V lost 6 bases, J lost 9 bases, and 2 bases stayed unmatched. The CDR3 nucleotides read TGTGCCAGTAGGACAGGGGGTAAAGCTTTCTTT. Translated: CASRTGGKAFF. The full variable domain, its missing parts supplied by reference TRBV19 and TRBJ1-1, is DGGITQSPKYLFRKEGQNVTLSCEQNLNHDAMYWYRQDPGQGLRLIYYSQIVNDFQKGDIAEGYSVSREKKESFPLTVTSAQKNPTAFYLCASRTGGKAFFGQGTRLTVV.

The rearrangement links TRBV15 to TRBJ2-5; 7 bases align to TRBD2. Germline assignment: CDR1 LNHNV and CDR2 YYDKDF (reference sequence). The CDR3 has 15 amino acids. J gave up 0 bases and V 5 bases, and 6 bases lay outside the gene matches. The CDR3 region is CATSGGRRYQETQYF. The CDR3 coding sequence is TGTGCCACCAGCGGCGGGAGAAGGTACCAAGAGACCCAGTACTTC.

The chain carries TRBV10-3 and TRBJ2-7; 10 positions agree with TRBD1. The CDR3 is made up of 13 amino acids. CDR1 and CDR2 from the germline V gene are ENHRY and SYGVKD. Unmatched junction bases numbered 11, after V lost 6 bases and J lost 12 bases. CDR3: CAIRGSVRDRGYF. The CDR3 region has the DNA TGTGCCATCAGAGGCTCAGTTCGGGACAGGGGGTACTTC.

V gene TRBV30 combines with J gene TRBJ1-6, with 9 bases fitting TRBD1. The ends lost 0 bases at V and 10 bases at J; junction bases unmatched: 7. Germline lookup yields CDR1 GTSNPN and CDR2 SVGIG (reference sequence). The CDR3 totals 15 residues. The DNA for the CDR3 is TGTGCCTGGAGTGTAAGAACAGGGGGCGACTCACCCCTCCACTTT. Translation: CAWSVRTGGDSPLHF.

This chain connects TRBV5-8 to TRBJ2-3, with D maybe TRBD2 (5 bases). Germline V gene data show CDR1 as SGHTS and CDR2 as YDEGEE. The germline V and J ends were trimmed by 9 bases and 2 bases, with 16 bases remaining between them. This CDR3 comprises 14 residues. This CDR3 is CATANRDPTDTQYF. The CDR3 DNA follows: TGTGCCACTGCGAACCGGGATCCCACAGATACGCAGTATTTT.

The chain couples TRBV2 to TRBJ1-5; D is possibly TRBD1 (5 bases). The CDR3 extends over 15 amino acids. Per germline, CDR1 SNHLY and CDR2 FYNNEI. V gave up 6 bases and J gave up 0 bases, with 12 bases separating them. DNA of the CDR3: TGTGCCAGCAGCGAACAGGTATATAGCAATCAGCCCCAGCATTTT. Its protein is CASSEQVYSNQPQHF.

The V call is TRBV19, the J call TRBJ1-1, with D unresolved. The CDR3 totals 12 residues. The ends were cut back, 5 bases at V and 5 bases at J, with 9 bases in the middle. Germline-derived CDR1 and CDR2 are LNHDA and SQIVND (reference sequence). The CDR3 DNA sequence: TGTGCCAGTAGTCGAGGGAGAACTGAAGCTTTCTTT. Residues: CASSRGRTEAFF.

V is TRBV5-1 and J is TRBJ2-7, with 7 bases aligning to TRBD2. V was pared by 4 bases and J by 3 bases, with 4 bases of the junction left unmatched. Germline V gene data show CDR1 as SGHRS and CDR2 as YFSETQ. The CDR3 runs to 13 residues. CDR3 loop: CASSRDYLYEQYF. The DNA for the CDR3 is TGCGCCAGCAGCCGGGACTACCTCTACGAGCAGTACTTC.